These 5 T cell receptor beta chains share one sample of origin, sequenced in a study of T cell repertoires in cytomegalovirus infection. Their antigens remain unidentified. TCRdb called the reads again in MiXCR, with one record for every CDR3 protein. This table has approximately 280,000 distinct CDR3 sequences, roughly a fifth appearing once. This material consisted of cultured PBMCs, taken from culture after CMV antigen stimulation. The source is a human donor in good health (CMV status not recorded). Some clones in this sample may be carry-over from other donors' samples.

This clonotype came up many times. The chain links TRBV12-3 or TRBV12-4 to TRBJ2-2, with D uncertain. CDR3 size: 13 residues. Trimming pared 6 bases from V and 5 bases from J, leaving 10 bases between. The CDR3 sequence: CASSPLRTGELFF. The CDR3 DNA sequence: TGTGCCAGCAGCCCTCTTAGAACCGGGGAGCTGTTTTTT.

This clonotype was observed a few times. This rearrangement joins TRBV4-1 to TRBJ1-3, with D uncertain. The germline V gene encodes CDR1 MGHRA and CDR2 YSYEKL. V was pared by 2 bases and J by 2 bases, with 13 bases between. This CDR3 region has 16 residues. Here the CDR3 DNA reads TGCGCCAGCAGCCAACCGATGAAATCCCCTGGAAACACCATATATTTT. This encodes CASSQPMKSPGNTIYF.

This clonotype came up a few times. The J gene is TRBJ2-1, the V gene TRBV7-2, with D possibly being TRBD1 (5 bases). CDR3 length: 14 amino acids. Trimming took 0 bases from V and 3 from J, leaving 6 bases between them. Germline CDR1 reads SGHTA; CDR2 reads FQGNSA. CDR3 loop: CASSLADNYNEQFF. The CDR3 DNA reads as TGTGCCAGCAGCTTAGCGGACAACTACAATGAGCAGTTCTTC.

The V gene is TRBV7-9, the J gene TRBJ2-7, with 7 nucleotides matching TRBD1. The junction had 20 bases not matched to a gene; V was cut back by 3 bases and J by 3 bases. The CDR3 is 19 amino acids. Germline values: CDR1 SEHNR, CDR2 FQNEAQ (reference sequence). CDR3 loop: CASSFSFSPSLQGNYEQYV. CDR3 nucleotides: TGTGCCAGCAGCTTTTCCTTTTCCCCAAGCTTACAGGGGAACTACGAGCAGTACGTC.

About this clonotype itself: This may be a read error: a much more frequent sequence differs by one nucleotide. The chain has TRBV7-2 and TRBJ1-1; D perhaps matches TRBD1 (5 bases). Germline CDR1 SGHTA, CDR2 FQGNSA. This CDR3 contains 14 residues. This CDR3 is CASSSKGWNSEAFF. The CDR3 DNA follows: TGTGCCAGCAGTTCTAAGGGGTGGAACTCTGAAGCTTTCTTT.